This section outlines one TCR beta chain sequence together with its context. Its antigen is not known. The data originate from a study of T cell responses to AZD1222 COVID-19 vaccine. Study-wide results and caveats: After two AZD1222 doses, spike-specific TCR breadth and depth rose versus day 0. Donors in the cohort were predominantly white British and more often female, and clonal diversity was possibly underestimated. In all cases, repertoires were sampled only after the peak T cell response. Unmutated regions of variants are reportedly targeted by nearly half of spike-specific TCRs.

Produced via immunoSEQ multiplex PCR; TCRdb's table is partial and in-frame only. Seen here are 180,000 or so clones, 85% to 90% observed once, and the top ten hold roughly 26%. There are 13 residues in the CDR3. With 6 bases removed from V and 0 bases from J, the gap between germline ends came to 8 bases. Germline assignment: CDR1 MNHEY and CDR2 SMNVEV (reference sequence). Here the sequenced sample was peripheral blood, taken 28 days after the second AZD1222 dose. The chain links TRBV27 to TRBJ2-5; D unresolved. The receptor's source is an adult who received the AZD1222 COVID-19 vaccine. The CDR3 region has the DNA TGTGCCAGCAGCCTACGGGACCAAGAGACCCAGTACTTC. It specifies CASSLRDQETQYF.